One sample yielded the 32 T cell receptor beta chains listed below, sequenced in a study of T-cell reconstitution after alpha-beta-depleted transplantation in children. The authors prepared the TCRbeta library with unique molecular identifiers. TCRdb itself ran the PCR reads through MiXCR, one entry per CDR3 protein. The profile shows 750,000 to 950,000 distinct CDR3 sequences, roughly 15% of them singletons. This specimen was PBMCs, mostly from graft donor cells, taken 360 days after TCRalphabeta/CD19-depleted stem cell transplant. The receptor source for this set is a male patient between 5 and 17 years old who had a stem cell transplant for acute lymphoblastic leukemia, so the T cells may come from the graft donor.

This chain connects TRBV20-1 to TRBJ1-1; D possibly corresponds to TRBD1 (5 bases). Looked up from germline, CDR1 is DFQATT and CDR2 is SNEGSKA (reference sequence). V lost 0 bases to trimming and J lost 1 base, with 12 bases between them. The CDR3 contains 15 residues. CDR3 sequence (DNA): TGCAGTGCTAGAGATGCGGCAGGGAGGAACACTGAAGCTTTCTTT. Translating gives CSARDAAGRNTEAFF.

This clonotype was seen many times. The chain joins TRBV28 to TRBJ2-7; the D gene is possibly TRBD2 (6 bases). V was shortened by 7 bases and J by 6 bases, with 22 bases between the two germline ends. The germline gives CDR1 MDHEN, CDR2 SYDVKM. This CDR3 spans 15 amino acids. The CDR3 region is CASKISFGSISEQYF. For the CDR3, the DNA is TGTGCCAGCAAGATCTCGTTCGGGAGTATAAGCGAGCAGTACTTC.

This clonotype was picked up a small number of times. This sequence joins TRBV9 and TRBJ2-5, with D perhaps matching TRBD2 (5 bases). The germline V gene encodes CDR1 SGDLS and CDR2 YYNGEE. The CDR3 has 16 amino acids. V dropped 4 bases and J dropped 5 bases, with 21 bases sitting between them. In DNA, the CDR3 is TGTGCCAGCAGCCTCGGGGAACCGGCGGCCGAGGAGACCCAGTACTTC. This sequence encodes CASSLGEPAAEETQYF.

V gene TRBV2 combines with J gene TRBJ2-1, with D perhaps matching TRBD1 (6 bases). The CDR3 runs to 16 residues. V was clipped by 7 bases and J by 0 bases, with 16 bases between them. Germline CDR1 and CDR2: SNHLY and FYNNEI. The CDR3, as DNA: TGTGCCAGCATCAGGACAGAGGGCCGCTCCTACAATGAGCAGTTCTTC. This encodes CASIRTEGRSYNEQFF.

The V call is TRBV6-1, the J call TRBJ1-1; D unclear. The CDR3 contains 16 residues. In germline, CDR1 is MNHNS, CDR2 SASEGT. Trimming stripped 7 bases from V and 0 bases from J, with 18 bases between. The CDR3 spells CASTFLLIDMNTEAFF. The CDR3 coding sequence is TGTGCCAGCACCTTTCTCCTCATAGACATGAACACTGAAGCTTTCTTT.

The chain links TRBV7-8 to TRBJ2-5, with D perhaps TRBD1 (5 bases). Germline-derived CDR1 and CDR2 are SGHVS and FQNEAQ. The CDR3 is 14 amino acids. Trimming shortened V by 4 bases and J by 4 bases, and 13 bases separated the two germline ends. CDR3 bases: TGTGCCAGCAGCTCAACTACAGGCCCAGAGACCCAGTACTTC. It codes for CASSSTTGPETQYF. The whole variable domain, remainder taken from reference TRBV7-8 and TRBJ2-5, is GAGVSQSPRYKVAKRGQDVALRCDPISGHVSLFWYQQALGQGPEFLTYFQNEAQLDKSGLPSDRFFAERPEGSVSTLKIQRTQQEDSAVYLCASSSTTGPETQYFGPGTRLLVL.

This clonotype was detected only a few times. V gene TRBV5-1 combines with J gene TRBJ2-7; 9 bases agree with TRBD2. The V gene's germline CDR1 is SGHRS and CDR2 YFSETQ. CDR3 length: 18 residues. The V segment lost 3 bases and the J segment 4 bases; nucleotides outside the gene matches: 17. In DNA, the CDR3 is TGCGCCAGCAGCTGGGGGTCTAGCGGGAACCCCTTTCGTTACGAGCAGTACTTC. This translates into CASSWGSSGNPFRYEQYF. The full variable domain, rest sourced from reference TRBV5-1 and TRBJ2-7, is KAGVTQTPRYLIKTRGQQVTLSCSPISGHRSVSWYQQTPGQGLQFLFEYFSETQRNKGNFPGRFSGRQFSNSRSEMNVSTLELGDSALYLCASSWGSSGNPFRYEQYFGPGTRLTVT.

J is TRBJ1-5 and V is TRBV20-1; D remains ambiguous. From germline, CDR1 is DFQATT and CDR2 SNEGSKA (reference sequence). Trimming left V 6 bases short and J 11 bases short, with 11 bases between. This CDR3 has 10 amino acids. CDR3 region: CSAAEQAQHF. CDR3 nucleotides: TGCAGTGCAGCCGAGCAAGCCCAGCATTTT.

V is TRBV12-3 or TRBV12-4 and J is TRBJ1-1; no reliable D call. This CDR3 has 12 residues. Trimming removed 4 bases from V and 3 bases from J, with 6 bases in between. Here the CDR3 reads CASSSSYTEAFF. The CDR3 region has the DNA TGTGCCAGCAGTTCCAGTTACACTGAAGCTTTCTTT.

This clonotype was found a few times. The CDR3 loop is CASSQDPGESETQYF. CDR3 coding DNA: TGTGCCAGCAGCCAAGACCCGGGGGAGTCGGAGACCCAGTACTTC. This chain joins TRBV4-2 and TRBJ2-5, with D possibly TRBD2 on 6 matching bases. Looked up from germline, CDR1 is LGHNA and CDR2 is YNFKEQ. Trimming left V 0 bases short and J 5 bases short, with 13 bases between. The CDR3 covers 15 residues.

The V gene is TRBV24-1, the J gene TRBJ1-1; a weak D match, TRBD1 (5 bases). V lost 7 bases to trimming and J lost 3 bases, with 14 bases between them. This CDR3 comprises 14 residues. Looked up from germline, CDR1 is KGHDR and CDR2 is SFDVKD. The CDR3 DNA follows: TGTGCCACCAGCACCGGGGGGAAGGACACTGAAGCTTTCTTT. As protein: CATSTGGKDTEAFF.

This clonotype was seen many times. The chain carries TRBV12-3 or TRBV12-4 and TRBJ2-1; D is uncertain. The V and J ends lost 2 bases and 13 bases respectively, with 9 bases between them. The CDR3 length is 11 residues. The CDR3 spells CASSLSLSQFF. CDR3 DNA sequence: TGTGCCAGCAGTTTATCGCTTTCTCAGTTCTTC.

This clonotype turned up a few times. The chain employs TRBV7-9 and TRBJ2-1; the match to TRBD1 covers 7 bases. With V trimmed by 7 bases and J by 0 bases, 6 bases remained unmatched. The V gene's germline CDR1 is SEHNR and CDR2 FQNEAQ (reference sequence). The CDR3 length is 15 residues. The CDR3 spells CASIRQGSSYNEQFF. Here the CDR3 DNA reads TGTGCCAGCATACGACAGGGTAGCTCCTACAATGAGCAGTTCTTC.

At least ten counts were recorded for this clonotype. The chain couples TRBV11-3 to TRBJ2-3, with D unclear. Germline lookup yields CDR1 SGHNT and CDR2 YENEEA. This CDR3 spans 13 amino acids. V dropped 5 bases and J dropped 4 bases, with 10 bases sitting between them. The DNA for the CDR3 is TGTGCCAGCAGCGATCCCCCCGCAGATACGCAGTATTTT. Protein sequence: CASSDPPADTQYF. Full variable domain (remainder filled in from reference TRBV11-3 and TRBJ2-3): EAGVVQSPRYKIIEKKQPVAFWCNPISGHNTLYWYLQNLGQGPELLIRYENEEAVDDSQLPKDRFSAERLKGVDSTLKIQPAELGDSAVYLCASSDPPADTQYFGPGTRLTVL.

This clonotype was observed many times. The V gene is TRBV11-2, the J gene TRBJ2-6, with D hard to call. Trimming shortened V by 1 base and J by 12 bases, and 7 bases separated the two germline ends. The CDR3 extends over 12 amino acids. The germline CDR1 and CDR2 sequences are SGHAT and FQNNGV. CDR3 sequence (DNA): TGTGCCAGCAGCTTAGTAGGGTCCGTCCTGACTTTC. This sequence encodes CASSLVGSVLTF. Looking up the rest from reference TRBV11-2 and TRBJ2-6 gives the full variable domain: EAGVAQSPRYKIIEKRQSVAFWCNPISGHATLYWYQQILGQGPKLLIQFQNNGVVDDSQLPKDRFSAERLKGVDSTLKIQPAKLEDSAVYLCASSLVGSVLTFGAGSRLTVL.

This clonotype has at least ten counts. The genes are TRBV29-1 and TRBJ2-3; a weak D match, TRBD2 (5 bases). V lost 3 bases and J 0 bases, leaving 13 bases between the germline ends. CDR3 length: 15 amino acids. Germline V lookup: CDR1 SQVTM, CDR2 ANQGSEA. CDR3 in amino acids: CSVDPGRSSTDTQYF. The CDR3 DNA reads as TGCAGCGTTGATCCGGGGAGATCTAGCACAGATACGCAGTATTTT.

The chain joins TRBV9 to TRBJ2-3, with 7 bases matching TRBD2. This CDR3 contains 16 residues. J gave up 0 bases and V 0 bases, and 4 bases lay outside the gene matches. Germline assignment: CDR1 SGDLS and CDR2 YYNGEE. DNA for the CDR3: TGTGCCAGCAGCGTAGGGGCGGGAGTAAGCACAGATACGCAGTATTTT. It translates to CASSVGAGVSTDTQYF. The full variable domain, its missing parts supplied by reference TRBV9 and TRBJ2-3, is DSGVTQTPKHLITATGQRVTLRCSPRSGDLSVYWYQQSLDQGLQFLIQYYNGEERAKGNILERFSAQQFPDLHSELNLSSLELGDSALYFCASSVGAGVSTDTQYFGPGTRLTVL.

The chain links TRBV28 to TRBJ2-7; D could derive from TRBD1 or TRBD2 (5 bases each). Germline lookup yields CDR1 MDHEN and CDR2 SYDVKM. This CDR3 is 14 amino acids long. V was clipped by 8 bases and J by 7 bases, with 21 bases between them. The CDR3 region has the DNA TGTGCCAGCCGCCCGGAATATGAGGGGCGGGAGCAGTACTTC. Its protein is CASRPEYEGREQYF.

This clonotype was detected a few times. The chain links TRBV20-1 to TRBJ1-2; 8 bases are shared with TRBD1. The V and J ends lost 1 base and 7 bases, in that order; junction bases with no gene match: 8. The CDR3 contains 14 residues. From germline, CDR1 is DFQATT and CDR2 SNEGSKA (reference sequence). The chain's CDR3 is CSARAGQGGRGYTF. The CDR3 region has the DNA TGCAGTGCTAGAGCCGGACAGGGAGGGCGTGGCTACACCTTC.

A few counts support this clonotype. The V gene is TRBV5-6, the J gene TRBJ1-5, with unresolved D. The CDR3 runs 15 residues. V shed 2 bases and J shed 0 bases, with 9 bases lying between them. Germline V gives CDR1 SGHDT, CDR2 YYEEEE. In DNA form, the CDR3 reads TGTGCCAGCAGCTTTCTAGCATATAGCAATCAGCCCCAGCATTTT. Translated, it gives CASSFLAYSNQPQHF.

The genes are TRBV5-1 and TRBJ1-4, with D maybe TRBD1 (6 bases). Trimming stripped 4 bases from V and 5 bases from J, with 15 bases between. Germline lookup yields CDR1 SGHRS and CDR2 YFSETQ. The CDR3 extends over 15 amino acids. CDR3: CASSTSGTRNEKLFF. The CDR3 bases are TGCGCCAGCAGCACTTCCGGGACAAGGAATGAAAAACTGTTTTTT. The full variable domain, with the rest looked up from reference TRBV5-1 and TRBJ1-4, is KAGVTQTPRYLIKTRGQQVTLSCSPISGHRSVSWYQQTPGQGLQFLFEYFSETQRNKGNFPGRFSGRQFSNSRSEMNVSTLELGDSALYLCASSTSGTRNEKLFFGSGTQLSVL.

This clonotype was counted only a few times. J is TRBJ2-4 and V is TRBV29-1, with D maybe TRBD1 (5 bases). The CDR3 totals 15 residues. V lost 2 bases to trimming and J lost 3 bases, with 14 bases between them. Germline CDR1 reads SQVTM; CDR2 reads ANQGSEA. The CDR3 DNA is TGCAGCGTTGAACCGAACAGGTCTGGCAAAAACATTCAGTACTTC. Translating it yields CSVEPNRSGKNIQYF.

The chain uses TRBV12-3 or TRBV12-4 and TRBJ2-1; D is unclear. The CDR3 length is 14 residues. V gave up 3 bases and J gave up 4 bases, with 10 bases separating them. CDR3 DNA sequence: TGTGCCAGCAGTTTCCGACTGAAGTACAATGAGCAGTTCTTC. Translated, it gives CASSFRLKYNEQFF.

The chain links TRBV12-3 or TRBV12-4 to TRBJ2-5; a weak D match, TRBD2 (5 bases). V dropped 6 bases and J dropped 4 bases, with 18 bases sitting between them. The CDR3 length is 15 residues. Here the CDR3 reads CASSPLVARGETQYF. The CDR3 DNA reads TGTGCCAGCAGCCCACTAGTGGCCCGCGGAGAGACCCAGTACTTC.

This clonotype was detected a few times. The chain joins TRBV20-1 to TRBJ1-4; D call uncertain. This CDR3 contains 13 residues. V lost 1 base and J lost 7, with 10 bases in between. The germline V gene encodes CDR1 DFQATT and CDR2 SNEGSKA (reference sequence). This CDR3 is CSARGGFGEKLFF. CDR3 DNA: TGCAGTGCTAGAGGGGGTTTCGGTGAAAAACTGTTTTTT.

The sample holds a few counts of this clonotype. The chain combines TRBV7-3 with TRBJ2-7; D gene ambiguous. The CDR3 runs 13 residues. The ends were cut back, 1 base at V and 10 bases at J, with 14 bases in the middle. Germline V CDR1 and CDR2: SGHTA, FQGTGA. CDR3 coding DNA: TGTGCCAGCAGCTTAATACTTGAGGCGGAACAGTACTTC. Translated: CASSLILEAEQYF.

The gene calls are TRBV6-2 or TRBV6-3 and TRBJ2-1, with 9 bases matching TRBD2. Trimming removed 2 bases from V and 1 base from J; junction bases left unmatched: 21. The CDR3 totals 22 residues. The germline V gene encodes CDR1 MNHEY and CDR2 SVGEGT. The CDR3 nucleotides are TGTGCCAGCAGTTACCCATATCGACTAGCGGCCCCCGAACTAGCATCCTACAATGAGCAGTTCTTC. Translated: CASSYPYRLAAPELASYNEQFF.

There are a few counts of this clonotype. V and J are TRBV24-1 and TRBJ2-2; D tentatively fits TRBD1 or TRBD2 (6 bases each). The length of the CDR3 is 18 residues. CDR1 and CDR2 (germline): KGHDR, SFDVKD. Trimming pared 2 bases from V and 0 bases from J, leaving 15 bases between. Written as DNA, the CDR3 is TGTGCCACCAGTGATTCCCGCGGGACACCTGCGAACACCGGGGAGCTGTTTTTT. As protein: CATSDSRGTPANTGELFF.

J is TRBJ2-1 and V is TRBV5-4; TRBD1 might be the D (6 bases). Per germline, CDR1 SGHNT and CDR2 YYREEE (reference sequence). There are 14 residues in the CDR3. V was trimmed by 1 base and J by 6 bases, leaving 11 bases between them. The DNA for the CDR3 is TGTGCCAGCAGCTTGAACAGGGACGGCAATGAGCAGTTCTTC. As protein: CASSLNRDGNEQFF.

J is TRBJ1-1 and V is TRBV5-1; D not certain. The germline gives CDR1 SGHRS, CDR2 YFSETQ. The CDR3 has 15 residues. V was clipped by 4 bases and J by 4 bases, with 17 bases between them. CDR3 residues: CASSPRVGPGTEAFF. CDR3 in DNA: TGCGCCAGCAGCCCTAGGGTAGGGCCAGGCACTGAAGCTTTCTTT.

The J gene is TRBJ1-2, the V gene TRBV3-1, with TRBD1 as a possible D gene (6 bases). This CDR3 region has 16 residues. Per germline, CDR1 LGHDT and CDR2 YNNKEL (reference sequence). Trimming left V 4 bases short and J 3 bases short, with 18 bases between. In DNA, the CDR3 is TGTGCCAGCAGCCCCGGTAAAGGACAGATATACTATGGCTACACCTTC. This translates into CASSPGKGQIYYGYTF.

This clonotype was picked up a small number of times. The rearrangement links TRBV9 to TRBJ2-7; 10 nucleotides match TRBD1. Trimming removed 3 bases from V and 5 bases from J; junction bases left unmatched: 2. From germline, CDR1 is SGDLS and CDR2 YYNGEE. The CDR3 loop spans 13 amino acids. The CDR3 is CASSDGQGDEQYF. The CDR3 bases are TGTGCCAGCAGCGACGGACAGGGGGACGAGCAGTACTTC.